The rows below give T cell receptor beta chains drawn from one sample of a study of OX40 agonist ivuxolimab in advanced cancers. Data came from immunoSEQ multiplex PCR; TCRdb stores just in-frame clones and leaves some out. This table has roughly 66,000 clones, roughly 80% appearing once. The material was CD4+ or CD8+ T cells sorted from blood, obtained in a trial of the OX40 agonist ivuxolimab. These receptors were obtained from an adult with an advanced solid tumor such as melanoma, head and neck, liver or kidney cancer. CDR3s include the opening cysteine and the closing phenylalanine or tryptophan. The D gene is left open where the match is weak. Some rows have no size entry. The others give once, few or many, or a class for an expanded clone.

TRBV7-2,TRBD2,few,TRBJ2-7,TGTGCCAGCAGCTTATTAGCGGGAGGGCCACACGAGCAGTACTTC,CASSLLAGGPHEQYF
TRBV5-1,NA,NA,TRBJ2-2,TGCGCCAGCAGCTCCGGGACGGCGAACACCGGGGAGCTGTTTTTT,CASSSGTANTGELFF
TRBV20-1,NA,few,TRBJ1-1,TGCAGTGCTGGCAAGCGCACTGAAGCTTTCTTT,CSAGKRTEAFF
TRBV12-5,NA,NA,TRBJ2-7,TGTGCTAGTGGTTTGGTGCTAGCGTATAGCTCCTACGAGCAGTACTTC,CASGLVLAYSSYEQYF
TRBV7-2,NA,NA,TRBJ2-2,TGTGCCAGCAGCTATCGTGGGGGCGCGAGGAACACCGGGGAGCTGTTTTTT,CASSYRGGARNTGELFF
TRBV29-1,NA,few,TRBJ1-4,TGCAGCGTTGAGGACAGAGATGAAAAACTGTTTTTT,CSVEDRDEKLFF
TRBV7-2,TRBD2,NA,TRBJ2-3,TGTGCCAGCAGCTACGATAGCGGGGGGGGAACAGATACGCAGTATTTT,CASSYDSGGGTDTQYF
TRBV10-2,NA,NA,TRBJ1-1,TGCGCCAGCAGTGGACGAATCCCATCGGGGGCTTTCTTT,CASSGRIPSGAFF
TRBV2,NA,NA,TRBJ2-3,TGTGCCAGCAGATCAGGAAAGGGGGCAGATACGCAGTATTTT,CASRSGKGADTQYF
TRBV19,NA,NA,TRBJ2-2,TGTGCCAGTAGTATAGGGGCCGCCGGGGAGCTGTTTTTT,CASSIGAAGELFF
TRBV15,NA,once,TRBJ2-5,TGTGCCACCAGCAGACCGATGACGGGGTTCCAAGAGACCCAGTACTTC,CATSRPMTGFQETQYF
TRBV9,NA,NA,TRBJ2-1,TGTGCCAGCAGCGTGGACTCAAGCTCCTACAATGAGCAGTTCTTC,CASSVDSSSYNEQFF
TRBV7-9,NA,NA,TRBJ2-7,TGTGCCAGCAGCTATCAGGGGGGCCCCTACGAGCAGTACTTC,CASSYQGGPYEQYF
TRBV18,NA,NA,TRBJ2-3,TGTGCCAGCTCACCACCGGTACTAGACGGCCCAGATACGCAGTATTTT,CASSPPVLDGPDTQYF
TRBV7-2,TRBD1,NA,TRBJ1-1,TGTGCCAGCAGCTTCTACAGGGGACCGAACACTGAAGCTTTCTTT,CASSFYRGPNTEAFF
TRBV18,NA,NA,TRBJ1-4,TGTGCCAGCTCACCGGGACGTACCAACGAAAAACTGTTTTTT,CASSPGRTNEKLFF
TRBV5-4,NA,once,TRBJ2-7,TGTGCCAGCAGCTTATCTGCCGGCTACGAGCAGTACTTC,CASSLSAGYEQYF
TRBV2,NA,NA,TRBJ1-4,TGTGCCAGCAGATCAAGGGCAACTAATGAAAAACTGTTTTTT,CASRSRATNEKLFF
TRBV4-2,NA,few,TRBJ1-2,TGTGCCAGCAGCCAAGACCCTACAGGGTACTATGGCTACACCTTC,CASSQDPTGYYGYTF
TRBV5-1,NA,few,TRBJ2-1,TGCGCCAGCAGCGACGGATCCTACAATGAGCAGTTCTTC,CASSDGSYNEQFF
TRBV25-1,NA,NA,TRBJ2-3,TGTGCCAGCGATCTAGCTGCCGATACGCAGTATTTT,CASDLAADTQYF
TRBV7-9,NA,NA,TRBJ1-2,TGTGCCAGCAGCTTAAACAGCCCCTATGGCTACACCTTC,CASSLNSPYGYTF
TRBV5-1,NA,NA,TRBJ1-2,TGCGCCAGCAGCTTGGATGGATCTGCCTTGGTCTACACCTTC,CASSLDGSALVYTF
TRBV7-2,NA,few,TRBJ2-1,TGTGCCAGCAGCGAGAGGGCCTCTAACTACAATGAGCAGTTCTTC,CASSERASNYNEQFF
TRBV9,NA,medium-sized,TRBJ1-1,TGTGCCAGCAGCCCCAGTTATGTGAGGGCGAACACTGAAGCTTTCTTT,CASSPSYVRANTEAFF
TRBV6-5,NA,NA,TRBJ2-7,TGTGCCAGCATCTCTAGGGCGGACAGTCGCTACGAGCAGTACTTC,CASISRADSRYEQYF
TRBV11-2,NA,NA,TRBJ2-1,TGTGCCAGCAGCTCCCGGCGGGGCTCCTACAATGAGCAGTTCTTC,CASSSRRGSYNEQFF